This T cell receptor (beta chain) appears in the sequencing data of a study of OX40 agonist ivuxolimab in advanced cancers. Study context: Dose-escalation subjects each had hepatocellular carcinoma, melanoma, renal cell or head and neck cancer. General study results and limits: Certain nonresponders additionally had low normalized T-cell clonal expansion.

This CDR3 comprises 17 residues. Enrollment shut out patients with autoimmune disease history or systemic immunosuppression. A remark on this clone: What it binds is not known.

Assay used: immunoSEQ multiplex PCR; TCRdb lists only in-frame clones, some missing. This sample has roughly 74,000 clones, with more than 75% found just once. The sequencing used CD4+ or CD8+ T cells sorted from blood, collected in a trial of the OX40 agonist ivuxolimab. This sequence was found in an adult with an advanced solid tumor such as melanoma, head and neck, liver or kidney cancer. This chain links TRBV1 with TRBJ2-5; the table's D call of TRBD2 was not tested on the DNA. TRBV1 is shown as a pseudogene. CDR3 DNA sequence: TGCACCAGCAGCCCCTCCTCGACTAGCGGTGGGGAAGAGACCCAGTACTTC. It specifies CTSSPSSTSGGEETQYF.